Listed below are T cell receptor beta chains from one sample, sequenced in a study of blood T cell repertoires in COVID-19. Here immunoSEQ multiplex PCR was the method, and the copy in TCRdb shows in-frame clones only, minus some. The repertoire holds about 180,000 clones, with about 88% as singletons. The specimen sequenced was peripheral blood. These TCRs come from a woman aged 50 to 65 with COVID-19, enrolled during active disease. CDR3s leave out the opening cysteine and the closing phenylalanine or tryptophan.

V	J	CDR3
TRBV5-5	TRBJ1-5	ASSLWEGPGNQPQH
TRBV7-3	TRBJ1-2	ASSLYRDYGYT
TRBV15	TRBJ1-1	ATSRDVAVTEAF
TRBV23-1	TRBJ1-1	ASSQSPTGRVF
TRBV9	TRBJ2-5	ASSVAPQGSETQY
TRBV7-9	TRBJ2-6	ASSFQGTGANVLT
TRBV6-1	TRBJ2-3	ASSEARLATSTDTQY
TRBV29-1	TRBJ2-7	SATGLAGGYEQY
TRBV28	TRBJ2-1	ASSSHSGGASEQF
TRBV6-5	TRBJ1-3	ASRASSSGNTIY
TRBV4-1	TRBJ1-5	ASSQDEAENQPQH
TRBV5-1	TRBJ2-7	ASSWSGGAPYEQY
TRBV27	TRBJ1-2	ASSWGGQDYGYT
TRBV5-1	TRBJ2-5	ASSLSGTGQETQY
TRBV24-1	TRBJ2-2	ATSEARVSGELF
TRBV5-1	TRBJ2-5	ASSLDVGQQETQY